A single sample is the source of the 18 T cell receptor beta chains below, sequenced in a study of blood T cell repertoires in COVID-19. Generated by immunoSEQ multiplex PCR, the TCRdb table keeps only in-frame clones and is missing some. The profile shows approximately 290,000 clones, approximately 83% of them singletons. The source material was PBMCs or T cells enriched from blood (not recorded which). The origin of the receptors is a young woman who had recovered from COVID-19.

CDR3 in DNA: TGCAGCGTTGAGTACTTCTCTAGCACTGAAGCTTTCTTT. As protein: CSVEYFSSTEAFF. The chain uses TRBV29-1 and TRBJ1-1; D not certain. This CDR3 has 13 residues. V shed 3 bases and J shed 4 bases, with 12 bases lying between them. The germline V gene has CDR1 SQVTM and CDR2 ANQGSEA.

V is TRBV19 and J is TRBJ2-5; 9 bases fit TRBD1. Trimming removed 3 bases from V and 3 bases from J; junction bases left unmatched: 5. Germline loops: CDR1 LNHDA, CDR2 SQIVND (reference sequence). This CDR3 is built from 15 residues. CDR3 region: CASSISWTGEETQYF. The CDR3 nucleotides read TGTGCCAGTAGTATCAGCTGGACAGGGGAAGAGACCCAGTACTTC.

V is TRBV6-5 and J is TRBJ1-2; possibly TRBD1 for D (6 bases). The CDR3 has 14 amino acids. V dropped 6 bases and J dropped 4 bases, with 15 bases sitting between them. CDR1 is MNHEY and CDR2 is SVGAGI in the germline V gene. The CDR3 loop reads CASRTILDSYGYTF. In DNA, the CDR3 is TGTGCCAGCAGGACGATCCTGGACAGCTATGGCTACACCTTC.

V gene TRBV19 combines with J gene TRBJ2-1; no reliable D call. Germline V gene data show CDR1 as LNHDA and CDR2 as SQIVND (reference sequence). CDR3 length equals 13 residues. Trimming took off 7 bases at V and 12 bases at J, with 19 bases between the two ends. The CDR3 spells CASKGPLLVGQFF. The DNA of the CDR3 is TGTGCCAGTAAAGGCCCTCTCCTAGTCGGGCAGTTCTTC.

This clone has a single count. The rearrangement joins TRBV7-2 to TRBJ1-1; D not resolved. Germline loops: CDR1 SGHTA, CDR2 FQGNSA. The CDR3 is made up of 14 amino acids. Trimming took 7 bases from V and 3 from J, leaving 15 bases between them. The CDR3 DNA reads TGTGCCAGCAACCTATTAACCACCGACACTGAAGCTTTCTTT. The encoded protein is CASNLLTTDTEAFF.

The V gene is TRBV4-2, the J gene TRBJ2-3; D might be TRBD2 (7 bases). CDR1 is LGHNA and CDR2 is YNFKEQ in the germline V gene. Trimming left V 0 bases short and J 2 bases short, with 18 bases between. The CDR3 is made up of 18 amino acids. DNA for the CDR3: TGTGCCAGCAGCCAAGATTGGCTGGGCGGGGGCTACACAGATACGCAGTATTTT. Amino acid sequence: CASSQDWLGGGYTDTQYF.

The table lists this clone with a few counts. This rearrangement joins TRBV27 to TRBJ2-7; 11 bases agree with TRBD2. The CDR3 extends over 17 amino acids. Trimming removed 0 bases from V and 2 bases from J; junction bases left unmatched: 6. Germline loops: CDR1 MNHEY, CDR2 SMNVEV (reference sequence). CDR3: CASSLSGSLAGAYEQYF. As DNA, the CDR3 is TGTGCCAGCAGTTTATCCGGCTCACTAGCGGGGGCCTACGAGCAGTACTTC.

On this clone itself: The same CDR3 can be traced to other DNA sequences in this sample. CDR3 protein: CASSSTGNYGYTF. The CDR3 region has the DNA TGTGCCAGCAGTTCCACAGGGAACTATGGCTACACCTTC. The chain is built from TRBV12-3 or TRBV12-4 and TRBJ1-2; D is possibly TRBD1 (6 bases). The CDR3 runs 13 residues. V was clipped by 4 bases and J by 2 bases, with 8 bases between them.

The genes are TRBV27 and TRBJ1-2; 7 bases are a match to TRBD1. Unmatched junction bases numbered 0, after V lost 6 bases and J lost 2 bases. The CDR3 consists of 12 residues. CDR1 and CDR2 from the germline V gene are MNHEY and SMNVEV (reference sequence). CDR3 region: CASRTGNYGYTF. CDR3 coding DNA: TGTGCCAGCAGGACAGGGAACTATGGCTACACCTTC.

This chain links TRBV7-3 with TRBJ2-5, with 10 nucleotides matching TRBD1. The V segment lost 5 bases and the J segment 4 bases; nucleotides outside the gene matches: 10. CDR1 and CDR2 (germline): SGHTA, FQGTGA. The length of the CDR3 is 16 residues. CDR3 protein: CASSPGGTGARETQYF. Here the CDR3 DNA reads TGTGCCAGCAGCCCAGGGGGGACAGGGGCCCGAGAGACCCAGTACTTC.

The V gene is TRBV28, the J gene TRBJ1-2; weak D call: TRBD1 (6 bases). Germline V gene lookup returns CDR1 MDHEN and CDR2 SYDVKM. The CDR3 contains 14 residues. V was clipped by 5 bases and J by 5 bases, with 15 bases between them. This CDR3 is CASSKGQPRYGYTF. The CDR3 nucleotides read TGTGCCAGCAGTAAAGGACAGCCAAGGTATGGCTACACCTTC.

The chain is built from TRBV5-6 and TRBJ2-1, with 7 bases matching TRBD2. V was pared by 4 bases and J by 4 bases, with 8 bases of the junction left unmatched. The germline CDR1 and CDR2 sequences are SGHDT and YYEEEE. The length of the CDR3 is 15 residues. The CDR3 loop reads CASSGAGTTYNEQFF. The CDR3 DNA reads TGTGCCAGCAGCGGCGCGGGGACTACATACAATGAGCAGTTCTTC.

The chain recombines TRBV19 with TRBJ1-2; 8 positions agree with TRBD1. The trim removed 3 bases at V and 4 bases at J, leaving 7 bases unmatched. This CDR3 region has 15 residues. Germline V gene sequence: CDR1 LNHDA, CDR2 SQIVND (reference sequence). The CDR3 region is CASSIVRTGSYGYTF. CDR3 bases: TGTGCCAGTAGTATCGTTCGGACAGGGTCCTATGGCTACACCTTC.

The chain's CDR3 is CSAEGGGTDTQYF. As DNA, the CDR3 is TGCAGCGCCGAGGGCGGGGGCACAGATACGCAGTATTTT. The chain employs TRBV29-1 and TRBJ2-3; tentatively, D is TRBD2 (6 bases). CDR1 SQVTM and CDR2 ANQGSEA come from the germline V gene. Between the trimmed V and J ends, which lost 7 bases and 1 base, there was a span of 12 bases. This CDR3 comprises 13 residues.

The chain recombines TRBV5-4 with TRBJ2-7; TRBD2 agrees at 8 bases. Looked up from germline, CDR1 is SGHNT and CDR2 is YYREEE (reference sequence). Trimming cost V 6 bases and J 6 bases; bases outside gene matches: 2. CDR3 length equals 11 residues. The CDR3 is CASTGGVEQYF. In DNA, the CDR3 is TGTGCCAGCACCGGGGGGGTCGAGCAGTACTTC. Looking up the rest from reference TRBV5-4 and TRBJ2-7 gives the full variable domain: ETGVTQSPTHLIKTRGQQVTLRCSSQSGHNTVSWYQQALGQGPQFIFQYYREEENGRGNFPPRFSGLQFPNYSSELNVNALELDDSALYLCASTGGVEQYFGPGTRLTVT.

J is TRBJ2-1 and V is TRBV10-3, with 7 bases identical to TRBD1. This CDR3 has 16 amino acids. J lost 7 bases, V lost 10 bases, and 19 bases had no gene match. The germline V gene has CDR1 ENHRY and CDR2 SYGVKD. DNA of the CDR3: TGTGCCACCTCTATTGAGCCCGGGACAGCGCAAAATGAGCAGTTCTTC. Translation: CATSIEPGTAQNEQFF.

V gene TRBV11-3 combines with J gene TRBJ2-6; TRBD1 might be the D (6 bases). This CDR3 region has 18 residues. Per germline, CDR1 SGHNT and CDR2 YENEEA. V lost 0 bases and J lost 0, with 12 bases in between. In nucleotides, the CDR3 is TGTGCCAGCAGCTTAGAGGGGACAACCCCCTCTGGGGCCAACGTCCTGACTTTC. This codes for CASSLEGTTPSGANVLTF.

The CDR3 protein is CASSFSGVPGEQYF. The CDR3, as DNA: TGTGCCAGCAGCTTTAGCGGGGTGCCGGGGGAGCAGTACTTC. The rearrangement uses TRBV5-6 and TRBJ2-7, with TRBD2 matching 8 bases. V shed 2 bases, J shed 7 bases, and the junction held 8 bases outside the gene matches. This CDR3 region has 14 residues. Germline CDR1 is SGHDT and CDR2 is YYEEEE.